One and the same sample provided the 23 T cell receptor beta chains below, sequenced in a study of identical twins' blood T cells. MiXCR was run by TCRdb on the 5' RACE reads, yielding one entry per CDR3 protein. The table has about 370,000 distinct CDR3 sequences, about 28% seen once. Sequenced material: PBMCs. These receptors all come from a woman between 18 and 50 years old in good health.

The rearrangement joins TRBV2 to TRBJ2-7; D call uncertain. Trimming took off 10 bases at V and 6 bases at J, with 10 bases between the two ends. The CDR3 is made up of 10 amino acids. The V gene's germline CDR1 is SNHLY and CDR2 FYNNEI. This CDR3 reads CATNSREQYF. The CDR3 DNA reads TGTGCCACTAACTCGCGCGAGCAGTACTTC.

CDR3 DNA sequence: TGTGCCAGCAGCTTAGGGGGGACAGCGACGAAAGCTGAAGCTTTCTTT. Amino acid sequence: CASSLGGTATKAEAFF. V gene TRBV7-6 combines with J gene TRBJ1-1; TRBD1 matches 7 bases. The germline V gene encodes CDR1 SGHVS and CDR2 FNYEAQ. The CDR3 covers 16 residues. The V segment lost 1 base and the J segment 6 bases; nucleotides outside the gene matches: 11.

In DNA, the CDR3 is TGTGCCGGCGGGACATCTGGAAAACTGTTTTTT. Amino acid sequence: CAGGTSGKLFF. The chain has TRBV25-1 and TRBJ1-4; D is possibly TRBD1 (6 bases). V dropped 11 bases and J dropped 10 bases, with 14 bases sitting between them. Germline V CDR1 and CDR2: MGHDK, SYGVNS. The CDR3 is 11 amino acids.

V and J are TRBV29-1 and TRBJ2-6; D tentatively fits TRBD1 or TRBD2 (5 bases each). Germline values: CDR1 SQVTM, CDR2 ANQGSEA. The CDR3 has 13 residues. V lost 7 bases to trimming and J lost 0 bases, with 7 bases between them. CDR3 DNA: TGCAGCGCCGGGACCTCTGGGGCCAACGTCCTGACTTTC. This sequence encodes CSAGTSGANVLTF.

This clonotype was recorded many times. This chain joins TRBV9 and TRBJ1-5; 7 nucleotides match TRBD1. Germline lookup yields CDR1 SGDLS and CDR2 YYNGEE. J was trimmed by 2 bases and V by 4 bases; bases with no gene match: 3. This CDR3 region has 14 residues. This CDR3 reads CASSSGQGNQPQHF. The CDR3 DNA reads as TGTGCCAGCAGCTCTGGACAGGGCAATCAGCCCCAGCATTTT.

This clonotype was recorded a few times. The rearrangement uses TRBV11-3 and TRBJ2-2; D is ambiguous. The CDR3 covers 14 residues. The V end lost 4 bases, the J end lost 3 bases, and 9 bases lay between the germline ends. Germline CDR1 reads SGHNT; CDR2 reads YENEEA. The chain's CDR3 is CASSSSSYTGELFF. The CDR3 region has the DNA TGTGCCAGCAGCTCCTCCTCCTACACCGGGGAGCTGTTTTTT.

Remarks on this clonotype: One base away lies a much larger clone, so this may be a sequencing read error. V and J are TRBV6-2 or TRBV6-3 and TRBJ2-3; TRBD2 might be the D (5 bases). The CDR3 covers 16 residues. V was trimmed by 4 bases and J by 4 bases, leaving 18 bases between them. Germline CDR1 MNHEY, CDR2 SVGEGT. The CDR3 region has the DNA TGTGCCAGCAGTTCTTTTGGACTCCGTTTGGCAGATACGCAGTATTTT. As protein: CASSSFGLRLADTQYF.

V usage is TRBV24-1 and J usage is TRBJ1-5; no clear D gene. CDR3 length: 13 amino acids. Trimming took off 4 bases at V and 12 bases at J, with 15 bases between the two ends. In germline, CDR1 is KGHDR, CDR2 SFDVKD. This CDR3 is CATSDNSGRVQHF. The CDR3 nucleotides read TGTGCCACCAGTGACAACAGCGGAAGGGTCCAGCATTTT.

In this sample, this clonotype turned up a few times. This chain uses TRBV4-2 with TRBJ2-3; D might be TRBD2 (6 bases). The length of the CDR3 is 17 residues. V dropped 0 bases and J dropped 2 bases, with 15 bases sitting between them. Per germline, CDR1 LGHNA and CDR2 YNFKEQ. The CDR3 bases are TGTGCCAGCAGCCAAGAGGGCGGGGCTCGATTCACAGATACGCAGTATTTT. As protein: CASSQEGGARFTDTQYF.

This clonotype has more than one count but fewer than ten. V and J are TRBV7-2 and TRBJ2-1, with 11 bases fitting TRBD2. This CDR3 is 16 amino acids long. CDR1 is SGHTA and CDR2 is FQGNSA in the germline V gene. V shed 3 bases and J 7 bases; nucleotides not matched to a gene: 8. The CDR3 region is CASSFLAGGPFNEQFF. The CDR3, as DNA: TGTGCCAGCAGCTTTTTAGCGGGAGGGCCTTTTAATGAGCAGTTCTTC.

This clonotype came up once. The V call is TRBV20-1, the J call TRBJ2-5; possible D gene TRBD1, 5 bases. CDR1 is DFQATT and CDR2 is SNEGSKA in the germline V gene (reference sequence). Trimming shortened V by 1 base and J by 4 bases, and 13 bases separated the two germline ends. The CDR3 sequence is 14 residues long. The CDR3 reads CSARAMDNLETQYF. The CDR3 DNA reads as TGCAGTGCTAGAGCCATGGACAACTTAGAGACCCAGTACTTC.

The rearrangement uses TRBV7-9 and TRBJ1-4, with D perhaps TRBD1 (5 bases). This CDR3 is built from 15 residues. V lost 2 bases and J lost 3, with 10 bases in between. From germline, CDR1 is SEHNR and CDR2 FQNEAQ (reference sequence). The CDR3 loop reads CASSLSRASNEKLFF. In DNA form, the CDR3 reads TGTGCCAGCAGCTTAAGCAGGGCTTCTAATGAAAAACTGTTTTTT.

In its sample, this clonotype was seen many times. The gene calls are TRBV5-1 and TRBJ2-2; tentative D call: TRBD2 (5 bases). The CDR3 consists of 14 residues. CDR1 and CDR2 (germline): SGHRS, YFSETQ. V gave up 0 bases and J gave up 4 bases, with 7 bases separating them. CDR3 sequence: CASSLVGSTGELFF. The CDR3 DNA is TGCGCCAGCAGCTTGGTGGGGAGCACCGGGGAGCTGTTTTTT.

The chain uses TRBV6-4 and TRBJ2-1; perhaps TRBD2 as D (6 bases). The germline V and J ends were trimmed by 5 bases and 4 bases, with 12 bases remaining between them. Germline CDR1 is MRHNA and CDR2 is SNTAGT. The CDR3 runs 14 residues. The CDR3 reads CASSQRSGYNEQFF. For the CDR3, the DNA is TGTGCCAGCAGTCAGCGGAGCGGGTACAATGAGCAGTTCTTC.

This clonotype came up a few times. The genes are TRBV7-2 and TRBJ1-1, with 8 bases fitting TRBD1. With V trimmed by 5 bases and J by 3 bases, 5 bases remained unmatched. The CDR3 has 14 residues. Germline V CDR1 and CDR2: SGHTA, FQGNSA. CDR3 loop: CASSLTGDYTEAFF. The CDR3 DNA sequence: TGTGCCAGCAGCCTGACAGGGGATTACACTGAAGCTTTCTTT.

The V gene is TRBV20-1, the J gene TRBJ2-4; D is unclear. V shed 3 bases and J shed 7 bases, with 13 bases lying between them. The CDR3 loop spans 13 amino acids. Germline CDR1 is DFQATT and CDR2 is SNEGSKA (reference sequence). CDR3 loop: CSARPQTGNIQYF. Here the CDR3 DNA reads TGCAGTGCTAGGCCACAGACCGGGAACATTCAGTACTTC.

This clonotype has only a few counts. One end of the junction varies from germline; a read error may be responsible. The genes are TRBV6-1 and TRBJ1-1; TRBD1 is a possible D gene (5 bases). The V gene's germline CDR1 is MNHNS and CDR2 SASEGT. The CDR3 is made up of 13 amino acids. The CDR3 DNA sequence: TGCGCCATTTTGACAGATTTGAACACTGAAGCTTTCTTT. Amino acid sequence: CAILTDLNTEAFF.

This chain connects TRBV5-5 to TRBJ2-4; D is undetermined. Germline loops: CDR1 SGHKS, CDR2 YYEKEE (reference sequence). This CDR3 comprises 12 residues. V lost 5 bases and J 5 bases, leaving 8 bases between the germline ends. Here the CDR3 DNA reads TGTGCCAGCAGAGGAGACCAAAACATTCAGTACTTC. Translating it yields CASRGDQNIQYF.

This clonotype was picked up many times. V usage is TRBV29-1 and J usage is TRBJ1-1, with TRBD1 matching 9 bases. Per the germline V gene, CDR1 is SQVTM and CDR2 is ANQGSEA. The CDR3 runs 11 residues. Unmatched junction bases numbered 2, after V lost 6 bases and J lost 6 bases. CDR3 DNA: TGCAGCGTGGGACAGGGAGCTGAAGCTTTCTTT. Amino acid sequence: CSVGQGAEAFF.

In its sample, this clonotype was seen many times. The CDR3 region is CASSLASFVGETQYF. The CDR3, as DNA: TGTGCCAGCAGCTTAGCCTCGTTTGTCGGCGAGACCCAGTACTTC. The V call is TRBV7-9, the J call TRBJ2-5, with unresolved D. The germline gives CDR1 SEHNR, CDR2 FQNEAQ (reference sequence). V was clipped by 0 bases and J by 5 bases, with 13 bases between them. The CDR3 consists of 15 residues.

This clonotype has more than one count but fewer than ten. The chain employs TRBV3-1 and TRBJ1-1, with 7 bases fitting TRBD1. The CDR3 totals 18 residues. Unmatched junction bases numbered 18, after V lost 4 bases and J lost 4 bases. CDR1 and CDR2 from the germline V gene are LGHDT and YNNKEL (reference sequence). CDR3: CASSRYDRDKSWFTEAFF. In nucleotides, the CDR3 is TGTGCCAGCAGCCGGTACGACAGGGATAAAAGTTGGTTCACTGAAGCTTTCTTT.

This chain uses TRBV27 with TRBJ1-1; 9 bases line up with TRBD1. Looked up from germline, CDR1 is MNHEY and CDR2 is SMNVEV (reference sequence). The CDR3 sequence is 14 residues long. With 5 bases clipped from V and 6 bases from J, the junction kept 7 bases outside the gene matches. The CDR3 loop is CASSLTGGRSEAFF. The CDR3 DNA follows: TGTGCCAGCAGTCTAACAGGGGGCAGGTCTGAAGCTTTCTTT.

The chain couples TRBV3-1 to TRBJ2-3; D is undetermined. This CDR3 comprises 17 residues. The germline V and J ends were trimmed by 1 base and 2 bases, with 16 bases remaining between them. Germline V CDR1 and CDR2: LGHDT, YNNKEL (reference sequence). The CDR3, as DNA: TGTGCCAGCAGCCAAGCGTCCTCGGAAATGGCCACAGATACGCAGTATTTT. Translated, it gives CASSQASSEMATDTQYF.